The 17 T cell receptor beta chains below all came from one sample that was sequenced in a study of CD8+ T cells in alopecia areata. The treatment is: oral pan-JAK inhibitor, 5-10 mg twice daily. Extracted RNA was reverse transcribed into cDNA, the sequencing template. This table comes from immunoSEQ multiplex PCR, and its TCRdb copy is limited to in-frame clones, with some not included. The repertoire holds around 170,000 clones, with 40% to 65% as singletons. The sample here was CD8+ T cells sorted from blood, taken around week 54, from a patient treated with tofacitinib. The source is a human donor with alopecia areata.

The rearrangement links TRBV7-6 to TRBJ1-6, with TRBD1 identical over 9 bases. The germline V gene has CDR1 SGHVS and CDR2 FNYEAQ. The CDR3 has 15 amino acids. The trim removed 3 bases at V and 7 bases at J, leaving 4 bases unmatched. The CDR3 reads CASSLGTGHNSPLHF. DNA for the CDR3: TGTGCCAGCAGCTTGGGGACAGGGCACAATTCACCCCTCCACTTT.

This chain connects TRBV6-4 to TRBJ1-6; 7 bases align to TRBD1. Looked up from germline, CDR1 is MRHNA and CDR2 is SNTAGT. V lost 3 bases to trimming and J lost 12 bases; unmatched junction nucleotides: 11. The CDR3 is 15 amino acids. Here the CDR3 DNA reads TGTGCCAGCAGTGAAAAAGGGACAGCGGGAGAACCCCTCCACTTT. Translation: CASSEKGTAGEPLHF.

The table lists this clone with a few counts. The chain combines TRBV29-1 with TRBJ1-1; maybe TRBD1 (6 bases). Trimming shortened V by 3 bases and J by 12 bases, and 14 bases separated the two germline ends. Germline CDR1 and CDR2: SQVTM and ANQGSEA. This CDR3 has 11 amino acids. CDR3 sequence reads: CSVDLQGRTFF. The CDR3 DNA follows: TGCAGCGTTGATTTACAGGGAAGGACTTTCTTT.

This clone showed up just a few times. The genes are TRBV9 and TRBJ2-7; D is perhaps TRBD2 (5 bases). Germline CDR1 and CDR2: SGDLS and YYNGEE. Trimming left V 4 bases short and J 2 bases short, with 10 bases between. This CDR3 has 13 residues. The CDR3 reads CASSPYGAYEQYF. CDR3 in DNA: TGTGCCAGCAGCCCATACGGGGCCTACGAGCAGTACTTC.

This rearrangement joins TRBV7-2 to TRBJ1-5, with D possibly being TRBD1 (5 bases). The CDR3 runs to 12 residues. With 5 bases removed from V and 4 bases from J, the gap between germline ends came to 6 bases. Germline V gives CDR1 SGHTA, CDR2 FQGNSA. The CDR3 loop is CASSPGNQPQHF. The CDR3 DNA reads as TGTGCCAGCAGCCCAGGGAATCAGCCCCAGCATTTT.

In its sample, this clone was seen a few times. The rearrangement links TRBV11-2 to TRBJ2-7, with unresolved D. The germline V gene has CDR1 SGHAT and CDR2 FQNNGV. V shed 5 bases and J shed 3 bases, with 8 bases lying between them. CDR3 length: 12 amino acids. The CDR3 reads CASSLPSYEQYF. The DNA of the CDR3 is TGTGCCAGCAGCCTCCCGAGCTACGAGCAGTACTTC.

This chain uses TRBV30 with TRBJ1-1; no clear D. Germline V gene data show CDR1 as GTSNPN and CDR2 as SVGIG (reference sequence). CDR3 length: 13 amino acids. Trimming removed 2 bases from V and 4 bases from J, with 11 bases in between. CDR3 coding DNA: TGTGCCTGGAGTCCCCCATATTTCACTGAAGCTTTCTTT. It translates to CAWSPPYFTEAFF.

This chain uses TRBV7-9 with TRBJ2-5; 9 bases align to TRBD1. The CDR3 covers 14 residues. The junction had 4 bases not matched to a gene; V was cut back by 5 bases and J by 3 bases. Per the germline V gene, CDR1 is SEHNR and CDR2 is FQNEAQ (reference sequence). The CDR3 loop reads CASSPGTGKETQYF. CDR3 coding DNA: TGTGCCAGCAGCCCAGGGACAGGGAAAGAGACCCAGTACTTC.

This chain joins TRBV30 and TRBJ2-5; 10 positions agree with TRBD2. CDR1 and CDR2 (germline): GTSNPN, SVGIG (reference sequence). CDR3 length equals 16 residues. J was trimmed by 3 bases and V by 1 base; bases with no gene match: 8. The chain's CDR3 is CAWSGTSLAGEETQYF. DNA of the CDR3: TGTGCCTGGAGTGGGACCTCTCTAGCGGGGGAAGAGACCCAGTACTTC.

CDR3 loop: CASSQDSGGINEQFF. The CDR3 region has the DNA TGCGCCAGCAGCCAAGATAGCGGGGGAATCAATGAGCAGTTCTTC. The V call is TRBV4-1, the J call TRBJ2-1; 9 bases map to TRBD2. The CDR3 consists of 15 residues. Germline values: CDR1 MGHRA, CDR2 YSYEKL. J was trimmed by 6 bases and V by 0 bases; bases with no gene match: 3.

This clone was seen a single time. The chain couples TRBV5-6 to TRBJ2-7, with 9 bases lining up with TRBD1. V trimming: 0 bases; J trimming: 6 bases; junction bases outside the gene matches: 7. CDR3 length: 15 residues. CDR1 is SGHDT, CDR2 YYEEEE, per germline. This CDR3 reads CASSLAGQGLLEQYF. The CDR3 coding sequence is TGTGCCAGCAGCTTGGCTGGACAGGGGCTTCTCGAGCAGTACTTC. Combining the CDR3 with reference TRBV5-6 and TRBJ2-7 gives the whole variable domain DAGVTQSPTHLIKTRGQQVTLRCSPKSGHDTVSWYQQALGQGPQFIFQYYEEEERQRGNFPDRFSGHQFPNYSSELNVNALLLGDSALYLCASSLAGQGLLEQYFGPGTRLTVT.

V and J are TRBV13 and TRBJ1-1, with a tentative D call TRBD1 (6 bases). This CDR3 is 13 amino acids long. V was clipped by 3 bases and J by 3 bases, with 8 bases between them. The germline V gene has CDR1 PRHDT and CDR2 FYEKMQ (reference sequence). The CDR3 nucleotides are TGTGCCAGCAGCTTCCCAGGGGACACTGAAGCTTTCTTT. Translated, it gives CASSFPGDTEAFF.

V and J are TRBV13 and TRBJ2-3; 15 nucleotides line up with TRBD2. V lost 3 bases, J lost 7 bases, and 5 bases stayed unmatched. CDR1 PRHDT and CDR2 FYEKMQ come from the germline V gene (reference sequence). This CDR3 has 16 amino acids. CDR3 bases: TGTGCCAGCAGCTTGGGGACTAGCGGGGGGCCGAATACGCAGTATTTT. Its translation is CASSLGTSGGPNTQYF.

V is TRBV6-5 and J is TRBJ1-6; no reliable D call. V dropped 5 bases and J dropped 7 bases, with 12 bases sitting between them. The CDR3 has 14 amino acids. Per the germline V gene, CDR1 is MNHEY and CDR2 is SVGAGI. The CDR3: CASSIQAWNSPLHF. CDR3 DNA: TGTGCCAGCAGTATACAAGCGTGGAATTCACCCCTCCACTTT.

This clone was detected once. This chain connects TRBV6-4 to TRBJ2-1; 16 positions agree with TRBD2. The CDR3 totals 17 residues. Germline loops: CDR1 MRHNA, CDR2 SNTAGT. Unmatched junction bases numbered 10, after V lost 10 bases and J lost 4 bases. CDR3 coding DNA: TGTGCCACCGGGACTAGCGGGGGGGCACAGGCATACAATGAGCAGTTCTTC. It codes for CATGTSGGAQAYNEQFF.

V and J are TRBV5-4 and TRBJ1-6; D ambiguous. V was pared by 5 bases and J by 5 bases, with 11 bases between. This CDR3 is 14 amino acids long. Per germline, CDR1 SGHNT and CDR2 YYREEE (reference sequence). The DNA for the CDR3 is TGTGCCAGCAGGCGAAGGGATAATAATTCACCCCTCCACTTT. Encoded protein: CASRRRDNNSPLHF.

The chain links TRBV27 to TRBJ1-4, with 9 bases fitting TRBD1. The germline V gene encodes CDR1 MNHEY and CDR2 SMNVEV (reference sequence). With V trimmed by 3 bases and J by 5 bases, 1 base remained unmatched. This CDR3 is built from 14 residues. The CDR3 nucleotides are TGTGCCAGCAGTTTCACAGGGGGCAATGAAAAACTGTTTTTT. This sequence encodes CASSFTGGNEKLFF.